These 28 T cell receptor beta chains were all obtained from the same sample, sequenced in a study of T cells after yellow fever vaccination. TCRdb recomputed calls from the 5' RACE reads with MiXCR, one row per CDR3 protein. The data show some 340,000 distinct CDR3 sequences, about 10% seen once. The sequencing used CD4+ T cells sorted from PBMCs, collected 45 days after the yellow fever booster vaccination. These receptors were collected from a man aged 18 to 35 who received the YFV17D yellow fever vaccine.

This clonotype occurred many times. V is TRBV12-3 or TRBV12-4 and J is TRBJ1-5; TRBD1 is a possible D gene (5 bases). V lost 5 bases to trimming and J lost 10 bases, with 15 bases between them. This CDR3 has 13 amino acids. The chain's CDR3 is CASSTRVSGPQHF. The CDR3 nucleotides are TGTGCCAGCAGTACCAGGGTATCGGGACCCCAGCATTTT.

This clonotype was observed a handful of times. V and J are TRBV4-2 and TRBJ1-1, with TRBD1 as a possible D gene (5 bases). Germline CDR1 is LGHNA and CDR2 is YNFKEQ. V lost 4 bases and J 7 bases, leaving 19 bases between the germline ends. The CDR3 covers 15 residues. CDR3 protein: CASSLNNQGVGEAFF. CDR3 DNA: TGTGCCAGCAGCCTCAATAACCAGGGTGTAGGTGAAGCTTTCTTT.

The chain has TRBV14 and TRBJ2-3; D is tentatively TRBD1 or TRBD2 (5 bases each). Trimming took 3 bases from V and 8 from J, leaving 18 bases between them. This CDR3 is built from 15 residues. The germline CDR1 and CDR2 sequences are SGHDN and FVKESK. The CDR3 here is CASSQRTGTWSTQYF. The CDR3 DNA reads as TGTGCCAGCAGCCAGAGAACCGGGACCTGGAGTACGCAGTATTTT.

This clonotype was recorded a few times. The chain is built from TRBV12-5 and TRBJ1-6; D possibly corresponds to TRBD1 (5 bases). The V and J ends lost 5 bases and 4 bases respectively, with 9 bases between them. The germline V gene has CDR1 LGHNT and CDR2 FRNRAP. The CDR3 consists of 14 residues. The CDR3 sequence is CASGLTGYNSPLHF. The CDR3 DNA sequence: TGTGCTAGTGGTCTCACAGGATATAATTCACCCCTCCACTTT.

The chain links TRBV5-1 to TRBJ1-3; D call uncertain. V was pared by 4 bases and J by 4 bases, with 18 bases between. Germline CDR1 reads SGHRS; CDR2 reads YFSETQ. This CDR3 contains 16 residues. CDR3 nucleotides: TGCGCCAGCAGCCTTGGAGGTACGGTTTCCGGAAACACCATATATTTT. This encodes CASSLGGTVSGNTIYF.

This clonotype has only a few counts. This chain connects TRBV5-1 to TRBJ1-2; D unresolved. Trimming removed 0 bases at V and 2 bases at J, with 5 bases between. This CDR3 contains 13 residues. Germline V gene lookup returns CDR1 SGHRS and CDR2 YFSETQ. The CDR3 DNA reads TGCGCCAGCAGCTTGGTAGAAAACTATGGCTACACCTTC. It translates to CASSLVENYGYTF.

This clonotype was observed many times. This chain connects TRBV7-9 to TRBJ1-6, with 8 bases lining up with TRBD1. The trim removed 6 bases at V and 7 bases at J, leaving 2 bases unmatched. The CDR3 spans 13 residues. Germline loops: CDR1 SEHNR, CDR2 FQNEAQ (reference sequence). DNA for the CDR3: TGTGCCAGCAGGACAGGGGTCAATTCACCCCTCCACTTT. Translation gives CASRTGVNSPLHF.

The gene calls are TRBV20-1 and TRBJ1-5, with 10 nucleotides matching TRBD1. Per the germline V gene, CDR1 is DFQATT and CDR2 is SNEGSKA (reference sequence). CDR3 size: 16 residues. J gave up 5 bases and V 2 bases, and 9 bases lay outside the gene matches. In DNA, the CDR3 is TGCAGTGCTAGACCGGGGACAGGGGCGCGGGATCAGCCCCAGCATTTT. Translating gives CSARPGTGARDQPQHF.

This clonotype has ten or more counts. V usage is TRBV5-6 and J usage is TRBJ1-4; D uncertain. V was shortened by 0 bases and J by 5 bases, with 14 bases between the two germline ends. Germline V gene data show CDR1 as SGHDT and CDR2 as YYEEEE. There are 16 residues in the CDR3. CDR3 DNA sequence: TGTGCCAGCAGCTTGGCGCCCGGGTCGCCGAATGAAAAACTGTTTTTT. Translated: CASSLAPGSPNEKLFF.

The chain has TRBV5-1 and TRBJ2-4; tentatively, D is TRBD1 (6 bases). Per germline, CDR1 SGHRS and CDR2 YFSETQ. V lost 0 bases and J 13 bases, leaving 20 bases between the germline ends. The CDR3 has 15 residues. CDR3 loop: CASSLAQGTAAPQYF. CDR3 nucleotide sequence: TGCGCCAGCAGCTTGGCCCAGGGGACGGCAGCCCCGCAGTACTTC.

The rearrangement uses TRBV12-3 or TRBV12-4 and TRBJ2-5, with TRBD1 matching 9 bases. The CDR3 covers 13 residues. Losses at the gene ends were 6 bases for V and 3 bases for J; bases not matched to a gene: 2. In DNA form, the CDR3 reads TGTGCCAGCAGGGGACAGGGTGAAGAGACCCAGTACTTC. This sequence encodes CASRGQGEETQYF.

The table lists this clonotype with many counts. The CDR3 region is CASSLSGVRKLANTEAFF. The CDR3 region has the DNA TGTGCCAGCAGCTTATCGGGCGTCAGAAAGCTTGCGAACACTGAAGCTTTCTTT. The V call is TRBV11-2, the J call TRBJ1-1; D gene unclear. The CDR3 sequence is 18 residues long. Trimming took 2 bases from V and 1 from J, leaving 20 bases between them. Germline CDR1 and CDR2: SGHAT and FQNNGV. Complete variable domain (other parts from reference TRBV11-2 and TRBJ1-1): EAGVAQSPRYKIIEKRQSVAFWCNPISGHATLYWYQQILGQGPKLLIQFQNNGVVDDSQLPKDRFSAERLKGVDSTLKIQPAKLEDSAVYLCASSLSGVRKLANTEAFFGQGTRLTVV.

V usage is TRBV20-1 and J usage is TRBJ1-5; TRBD1 matches at 7 bases. The CDR3 is made up of 15 amino acids. The J segment lost 0 bases and the V segment lost 3 bases, leaving 5 bases of the junction unmatched. CDR1 DFQATT and CDR2 SNEGSKA come from the germline V gene (reference sequence). CDR3 residues: CSASPGQHSNQPQHF. CDR3 nucleotide sequence: TGCAGTGCTAGTCCGGGACAGCATAGCAATCAGCCCCAGCATTTT.

The rearrangement joins TRBV5-1 to TRBJ2-2, with TRBD2 as a possible D gene (6 bases). The length of the CDR3 is 14 residues. V was clipped by 0 bases and J by 7 bases, with 10 bases between them. The germline gives CDR1 SGHRS, CDR2 YFSETQ. The CDR3 here is CASSLDGGGGELFF. As DNA, the CDR3 is TGCGCCAGCAGCTTGGACGGGGGAGGCGGGGAGCTGTTTTTT. Variable domain in full (rest from reference TRBV5-1 and TRBJ2-2): KAGVTQTPRYLIKTRGQQVTLSCSPISGHRSVSWYQQTPGQGLQFLFEYFSETQRNKGNFPGRFSGRQFSNSRSEMNVSTLELGDSALYLCASSLDGGGGELFFGEGSRLTVL.

The chain couples TRBV12-3 or TRBV12-4 to TRBJ1-1, with a tentative D call TRBD1 (5 bases). The ends were cut back, 7 bases at V and 9 bases at J, with 18 bases in the middle. The CDR3 contains 13 residues. CDR3 loop: CASNDLATGQAFF. CDR3 DNA sequence: TGTGCCAGCAACGATTTGGCGACGGGGCAAGCTTTCTTT.

In this sample, this clonotype turned up many times. This chain links TRBV7-9 with TRBJ1-1; D is unclear. The germline V and J ends were trimmed by 6 bases and 2 bases, with 7 bases remaining between them. The CDR3 totals 12 residues. Germline CDR1 SEHNR, CDR2 FQNEAQ (reference sequence). The chain's CDR3 is CASSRPNTEAFF. CDR3 in DNA: TGTGCCAGCAGTAGACCCAACACTGAAGCTTTCTTT.

This clonotype was seen a handful of times. J is TRBJ2-5 and V is TRBV11-1, with TRBD2 as a possible D gene (5 bases). The CDR3 extends over 16 amino acids. V lost 1 base and J 4 bases, leaving 16 bases between the germline ends. The germline V gene encodes CDR1 SGHAT and CDR2 FQDESV (reference sequence). The CDR3 DNA sequence: TGTGCCAGCAGCTTAGGGGCGGCTAGCTCGGGAGAGACCCAGTACTTC. Its protein is CASSLGAASSGETQYF.

This rearrangement joins TRBV27 to TRBJ2-1, with 7 bases identical to TRBD2. CDR1 and CDR2 from the germline V gene are MNHEY and SMNVEV (reference sequence). The CDR3 sequence is 14 residues long. With 8 bases clipped from V and 2 bases from J, the junction kept 6 bases outside the gene matches. In nucleotides, the CDR3 is TGTGCCAGCTGCCCGGGACTACCCTACAATGAGCAGTTCTTC. The encoded protein is CASCPGLPYNEQFF.

The chain has TRBV5-1 and TRBJ1-2; 9 nucleotides match TRBD1. Trimming cost V 3 bases and J 8 bases; bases outside gene matches: 14. Per the germline V gene, CDR1 is SGHRS and CDR2 is YFSETQ. This CDR3 spans 16 amino acids. CDR3 loop: CASSSMTSGTGKGYTF. CDR3 sequence (DNA): TGCGCCAGCAGCTCGATGACCTCCGGGACAGGGAAGGGCTACACCTTC.

The chain employs TRBV3-1 and TRBJ2-3; perhaps TRBD2 as D (6 bases). This CDR3 has 16 amino acids. With 0 bases removed from V and 6 bases from J, the gap between germline ends came to 16 bases. Germline CDR1 LGHDT, CDR2 YNNKEL (reference sequence). Here the CDR3 reads CASSQEGGAGFDTQYF. CDR3 coding DNA: TGTGCCAGCAGCCAAGAAGGAGGGGCTGGGTTTGATACGCAGTATTTT.

Only a few counts were recorded for this clonotype. The V call is TRBV20-1, the J call TRBJ1-3; possible D gene TRBD1, 6 bases. The CDR3 covers 14 residues. Between the trimmed V and J ends, which lost 6 bases and 2 bases, there was a span of 14 bases. Germline assignment: CDR1 DFQATT and CDR2 SNEGSKA (reference sequence). In DNA form, the CDR3 reads TGCAGTGCGCATCCAACAGGGCCTGGAAACACCATATATTTT. This translates into CSAHPTGPGNTIYF.

This clonotype was seen a few times. J is TRBJ2-5 and V is TRBV9; 10 nucleotides match TRBD2. Germline V gives CDR1 SGDLS, CDR2 YYNGEE. V gave up 3 bases and J gave up 2 bases; unmatched junction bases: 4. The CDR3 extends over 15 amino acids. The CDR3 DNA is TGTGCCAGCAGCGCCGGACTAGCGGAGCAAGAGACCCAGTACTTC. Amino acids: CASSAGLAEQETQYF.

J is TRBJ1-6 and V is TRBV5-4; no firm D call. Trimming removed 0 bases from V and 7 bases from J, with 11 bases in between. The CDR3 sequence is 15 residues long. The germline V gene encodes CDR1 SGHNT and CDR2 YYREEE (reference sequence). The CDR3: CASSLDLTPNSPLHF. The CDR3 coding sequence is TGTGCCAGCAGCTTGGACCTGACTCCGAATTCACCCCTCCACTTT. The variable domain in full, completed from reference TRBV5-4 and TRBJ1-6, reads ETGVTQSPTHLIKTRGQQVTLRCSSQSGHNTVSWYQQALGQGPQFIFQYYREEENGRGNFPPRFSGLQFPNYSSELNVNALELDDSALYLCASSLDLTPNSPLHFGNGTRLTVT.

The chain links TRBV10-3 to TRBJ2-7, with D unclear. CDR1 ENHRY and CDR2 SYGVKD come from the germline V gene. CDR3 length equals 12 residues. Trimming pared 4 bases from V and 0 bases from J, leaving 4 bases between. The CDR3 DNA is TGTGCCATCAGTGTACGCTCCTACGAGCAGTACTTC. Encoded protein: CAISVRSYEQYF.

This clonotype has only a few counts. This chain joins TRBV28 and TRBJ1-1, with a possible D match to TRBD1 (5 bases). V dropped 4 bases and J dropped 3 bases, with 9 bases sitting between them. From germline, CDR1 is MDHEN and CDR2 SYDVKM. This CDR3 has 13 residues. The CDR3 sequence is CASSYRLDTEAFF. CDR3 in DNA: TGTGCCAGCAGTTACAGGCTGGACACTGAAGCTTTCTTT.

This clonotype was observed many times. The gene calls are TRBV11-2 and TRBJ2-2; TRBD2 matches at 7 bases. CDR1 is SGHAT and CDR2 is FQNNGV in the germline V gene. V gave up 8 bases and J gave up 7 bases; unmatched junction bases: 10. The CDR3 sequence is 14 residues long. The CDR3 is CASGNSAGVGELFF. Written as DNA, the CDR3 is TGTGCCAGCGGCAATAGCGCGGGGGTCGGGGAGCTGTTTTTT.

The chain's CDR3 is CASSLARESEQFF. The CDR3 nucleotides read TGTGCCAGCAGCTTAGCGAGGGAGAGTGAGCAGTTCTTC. The chain links TRBV7-2 to TRBJ2-1; D perhaps matches TRBD2 (5 bases). Germline assignment: CDR1 SGHTA and CDR2 FQGNSA. CDR3 length: 13 residues. The ends were cut back, 0 bases at V and 9 bases at J, with 9 bases in the middle. The full variable domain, rest sourced from reference TRBV7-2 and TRBJ2-1, is GAGVSQSPSNKVTEKGKDVELRCDPISGHTALYWYRQSLGQGLEFLIYFQGNSAPDKSGLPSDRFSAERTGGSVSTLTIQRTQQEDSAVYLCASSLARESEQFFGPGTRLTVL.

The rearrangement joins TRBV6-6 to TRBJ2-7; 8 nucleotides align to TRBD1. This CDR3 is 15 amino acids long. Germline CDR1 and CDR2: MNHNY and SVGAGI (reference sequence). J was trimmed by 12 bases and V by 2 bases; bases with no gene match: 15. The CDR3 is CASSYPGQGSSVVYV. In nucleotides, the CDR3 is TGTGCCAGCAGTTACCCCGGACAGGGTTCGTCCGTGGTGTACGTC.